Listed below are T cell receptor beta chains from one sample, sequenced in a study of T cell responses to AZD1222 COVID-19 vaccine. Repertoires were generated with immunoSEQ multiplex PCR, while TCRdb's copy carries only in-frame clones and drops some. Altogether 100,000 or so clones are present, roughly 87% being singletons, with the ten largest covering about 15%. Material: peripheral blood, obtained on day 0 of AZD1222 vaccination. These receptors came from an adult in good health. Both conserved end residues are trimmed from each CDR3.

V gene,J gene,CDR3 protein
TRBV7-3,TRBJ2-1,ASSSQWYNEQF
TRBV7-9,TRBJ2-1,ASSQVAGGPVYNEQF
TRBV29-1,TRBJ1-1,SVEATPGTEAF
TRBV5-1,TRBJ1-2,ASSQGQGPTHGYT
TRBV19,TRBJ2-7,ASGTSGFSYEQY
TRBV2,TRBJ1-5,ASSEANSLNQPQH
TRBV18,TRBJ1-5,ASSYQGDNQPQH
TRBV5-1,TRBJ1-3,ASSRTGANSGNTIY
TRBV30,TRBJ1-2,AWSRGNYGYT
TRBV19,TRBJ2-7,ASRRAGGPENEQY
TRBV28,TRBJ2-1,ASSPYSTEQF
TRBV11-3,TRBJ2-1,ASSSATSGSNEQF
TRBV4-1,TRBJ2-7,ASSQDPSRVEQY
TRBV19,TRBJ1-1,ASTVSGDTEAF
TRBV19,TRBJ2-7,ASSIGPGGAYEQY